The 15 T cell receptor beta chains below come from one sample, sequenced in a study of cytomegalovirus exposure and HLA in healthy donors. With 60 Vbeta and 13 Jbeta primers, the PCR was carried out. Sequencing used immunoSEQ multiplex PCR; TCRdb keeps in-frame clones, though not all of them. The sample has 98,000 or so clones, about 75% seen once. The sequenced sample was PBMCs. The receptors come from a man aged 55 to 69 in good health and CMV-seropositive.

V and J are TRBV18 and TRBJ1-4; D is unclear. The germline gives CDR1 KGHSH, CDR2 LQKENI. V lost 8 bases and J 0 bases, leaving 16 bases between the germline ends. The CDR3 has 16 amino acids. CDR3 sequence reads: CASRPPDTATNEKLFF. As DNA, the CDR3 is TGTGCCAGCCGCCCTCCAGACACCGCAACTAATGAAAAACTGTTTTTT.

The chain combines TRBV15 with TRBJ2-1; 7 bases align to TRBD1. Germline trimming cut 0 bases from V and 8 bases from J; bases unmatched to any gene: 4. Germline CDR1 LNHNV, CDR2 YYDKDF (reference sequence). This CDR3 contains 14 residues. In DNA form, the CDR3 reads TGTGCCACCAGCAGAGATTACAGGGGCCATGAGCAGTTCTTC. Amino acids: CATSRDYRGHEQFF.

This clone was picked up one time. The rearrangement joins TRBV25-1 to TRBJ1-2; 7 positions agree with TRBD1. V lost 6 bases, J lost 4 bases, and 5 bases stayed unmatched. Germline values: CDR1 MGHDK, CDR2 SYGVNS. CDR3 length: 13 amino acids. This CDR3 is CASSRTGLYGYTF. The CDR3 region has the DNA TGTGCCAGCAGCCGGACAGGCCTCTATGGCTACACCTTC.

This clone was detected once. The rearrangement uses TRBV18 and TRBJ2-5; TRBD2 is a possible D gene (7 bases). The J call could be wrong; TRBJ2-7 is a better fit for the DNA end. Germline CDR1 and CDR2: KGHSH and LQKENI. This CDR3 comprises 15 residues. The CDR3: CASSPRTGGKNEQYF. DNA for the CDR3: TGTGCCAGCTCACCTAGGACGGGGGGCAAGAACGAGCAGTACTTC.

This clone has more than one count but fewer than ten. The V gene is TRBV15, the J gene TRBJ2-5; 16 bases align to TRBD2. The CDR3 totals 18 residues. From germline, CDR1 is LNHNV and CDR2 YYDKDF (reference sequence). The ends lost 1 base at V and 9 bases at J; junction bases unmatched: 11. The chain's CDR3 is CATSRVLGTSGGGLAQYF. The CDR3 nucleotides read TGTGCCACCAGCAGAGTACTTGGGACTAGCGGGGGGGGCTTGGCCCAGTACTTC.

J is TRBJ2-1 and V is TRBV11-3; 8 bases line up with TRBD1. The CDR3 covers 13 residues. Losses at the gene ends were 6 bases for V and 6 bases for J; bases not matched to a gene: 4. From germline, CDR1 is SGHNT and CDR2 YENEEA. CDR3 bases: TGTGCCAGCAGGGCCGGACAGGGCAATGAGCAGTTCTTC. It is translated as CASRAGQGNEQFF.

The chain recombines TRBV5-3 with TRBJ1-6; 8 positions agree with TRBD1. TRBV5-3 counts as an open reading frame of uncertain function. V gave up 3 bases and J gave up 1 base; unmatched junction bases: 12. The CDR3 extends over 19 amino acids. The CDR3 DNA is TGTGCCAGAAGCTCCCTCTTAGGGGGGGACAGGTCCTATAATTCACCCCTCCACTTT. Its protein is CARSSLLGGDRSYNSPLHF.

The chain carries TRBV4-1 and TRBJ1-2; TRBD1 aligns across 7 bases. The CDR3 runs 15 residues. V lost 5 bases and J lost 6; bases outside the gene matches: 12. Germline loops: CDR1 MGHRA, CDR2 YSYEKL. The CDR3 DNA sequence: TGCGCCAGCAGCTTAGGGACGAGGGGGCGGGATGGCTACACCTTC. Translated, it gives CASSLGTRGRDGYTF.

The gene calls are TRBV5-4 and TRBJ1-6; D possibly corresponds to TRBD1 (5 bases). V lost 0 bases, J lost 10 bases, and 17 bases lay in between. The CDR3 totals 16 residues. Germline CDR1 reads SGHNT; CDR2 reads YYREEE (reference sequence). The CDR3 sequence: CASSLARAGPRSPLHF. CDR3 sequence (DNA): TGTGCCAGCAGCTTGGCCAGGGCCGGGCCGAGATCACCCCTCCACTTT.

V is TRBV7-7 and J is TRBJ2-1; 7 nucleotides match TRBD1. Trimming took 5 bases from V and 10 from J; bases not matched to a gene: 8. Germline CDR1 and CDR2: SSHAT and FNYEAQ (reference sequence). The CDR3 spans 13 residues. The CDR3 nucleotides are TGTGCCAGCAGCCTCGACAGGGAGAGGGAGCAGTTCTTC. Protein sequence: CASSLDREREQFF.

This chain connects TRBV18 to TRBJ2-7; 16 bases agree with TRBD2. V lost 8 bases to trimming and J lost 2 bases; unmatched junction nucleotides: 12. Germline CDR1 reads KGHSH; CDR2 reads LQKENI. The CDR3 is 18 residues long. For the CDR3, the DNA is TGTGCCAGCCTTGGGGACGTTGGGACTAGCGGGGGGGCCTACGAGCAGTACTTC. Protein product: CASLGDVGTSGGAYEQYF.

The rearrangement uses TRBV5-1 and TRBJ1-2; TRBD1 aligns across 11 bases. The CDR3 is 15 residues long. The germline CDR1 and CDR2 sequences are SGHRS and YFSETQ. The trim removed 0 bases at V and 8 bases at J, leaving 6 bases unmatched. The CDR3 reads CASSLADRGLSGYTF. The CDR3 region has the DNA TGCGCCAGCAGCTTGGCGGACAGGGGGCTAAGCGGCTACACCTTC.

This chain uses TRBV18 with TRBJ2-3; D is ambiguous. The germline V and J ends were trimmed by 2 bases and 4 bases, with 4 bases remaining between them. The CDR3 length is 12 residues. Germline V gives CDR1 KGHSH, CDR2 LQKENI. The CDR3 coding sequence is TGTGCCAGCTCACCAGAGGCAGATACGCAGTATTTT. This sequence encodes CASSPEADTQYF.

This chain links TRBV29-1 with TRBJ1-1; D is perhaps TRBD1 (5 bases). Germline V gives CDR1 SQVTM, CDR2 ANQGSEA. CDR3 size: 14 residues. Trimming removed 5 bases from V and 0 bases from J, with 13 bases in between. In DNA form, the CDR3 reads TGCAGCGTTAGGGTAAGGGGCCTGAACACTGAAGCTTTCTTT. Amino acids: CSVRVRGLNTEAFF.

V is TRBV7-9 and J is TRBJ2-5, with 11 nucleotides matching TRBD2. The CDR3 runs to 15 residues. The V gene end was trimmed by 3 bases and the J gene end by 5 bases; junction bases not matched to a gene: 5. Looked up from germline, CDR1 is SEHNR and CDR2 is FQNEAQ (reference sequence). The CDR3: CASSLTSGDRETQYF. The CDR3 DNA reads TGTGCCAGCAGCTTGACTAGCGGGGACCGGGAGACCCAGTACTTC. The variable domain in full, completed from reference TRBV7-9 and TRBJ2-5, reads DTGVSQNPRHKITKRGQNVTFRCDPISEHNRLYWYRQTLGQGPEFLTYFQNEAQLEKSRLLSDRFSAERPKGSFSTLEIQRTEQGDSAMYLCASSLTSGDRETQYFGPGTRLLVL.